The 5 T cell receptor beta chains below come from one sample, sequenced in a study of OX40 agonist ivuxolimab in advanced cancers. This table comes from immunoSEQ multiplex PCR, and its TCRdb copy is limited to in-frame clones, with some not included. The sample lists tens of thousands of clones, around four fifths occurring once. Sequences were derived from CD4+ or CD8+ T cells sorted from blood, sampled in a trial of the OX40 agonist ivuxolimab. The source is an adult with an advanced solid tumor such as melanoma, head and neck, liver or kidney cancer.

The V call is TRBV7-3, the J call TRBJ2-6; D is ambiguous. V lost 5 bases to trimming and J lost 1 base, with 6 bases between them. Germline lookup yields CDR1 SGHTA and CDR2 FQGTGA. CDR3 size: 14 residues. CDR3 protein: CASSLPSGANVLTF. CDR3 nucleotides: TGTGCCAGCAGCCTTCCTTCTGGGGCCAACGTCCTGACTTTC.

This chain connects TRBV7-2 to TRBJ1-1, with no clear D. V was trimmed by 7 bases and J by 5 bases, leaving 14 bases between them. The germline gives CDR1 SGHTA, CDR2 FQGNSA. There are 13 residues in the CDR3. The CDR3 coding sequence is TGTGCCAGCATGGTAGGGCATCGTACTGAAGCTTTCTTT. It translates to CASMVGHRTEAFF.

This chain links TRBV5-5 with TRBJ1-4, with TRBD1 matching 8 bases. Germline trimming cut 0 bases from V and 5 bases from J; bases unmatched to any gene: 9. CDR1 and CDR2 from the germline V gene are SGHKS and YYEKEE (reference sequence). The CDR3 is made up of 17 amino acids. CDR3 DNA sequence: TGTGCCAGCAGCTTGGTTCCGGACAGGGCCCTGAATGAAAAACTGTTTTTT. It translates to CASSLVPDRALNEKLFF.

This clone was recorded only once. V is TRBV19 and J is TRBJ2-2; D unclear. The CDR3 runs 14 residues. V lost 1 base to trimming and J lost 7 bases, with 10 bases between them. CDR1 is LNHDA, CDR2 SQIVND, per germline (reference sequence). CDR3 loop: CASSIVGFRGELFF. CDR3 nucleotide sequence: TGTGCCAGTAGTATAGTCGGCTTCCGCGGGGAGCTGTTTTTT.

The chain has TRBV4-3 and TRBJ2-7; 11 bases are shared with TRBD2. The trim removed 2 bases at V and 2 bases at J, leaving 5 bases unmatched. The CDR3 totals 16 residues. The germline V gene has CDR1 LGHNA and CDR2 YSLEER. In DNA, the CDR3 is TGCGCCAGCAGCCAATTCCTAGCGGGGGGCCCCTACGAGCAGTACTTC. Its protein product is CASSQFLAGGPYEQYF.